These T cell receptor beta chains were read from a single sample in a study of somatic mutations in cytotoxic T cells in rheumatoid arthritis. The table came from immunoSEQ multiplex PCR; TCRdb's copy has only in-frame clones and leaves some out. The data contain 9,000 to 13,000 clones, 70% to 85% of them singletons. Sequencing input: CD8+ T cells sorted from blood. The receptors stem from an adult with rheumatoid arthritis. CDR3s include the opening cysteine and the closing phenylalanine or tryptophan. Rows may omit the clone size; those that give it use once, few, many or a size class.

j_call | clone_size | v_call | cdr3_aa
TRBJ2-1 | - | TRBV7-6 | CASSPTVSTYNEQFF
TRBJ1-6 | - | TRBV7-9 | CASSLGTRGNSPLHF
TRBJ1-2 | - | TRBV4-3 | CASSQGRGTETSDGYTF
TRBJ2-6 | - | TRBV9 | CASSARGSGANVLTF
TRBJ2-2 | - | TRBV25-1 | CASSESQSGGELFF
TRBJ2-3 | - | TRBV7-9 | CASSALTADTQYF
TRBJ2-1 | once | TRBV10-1 | CASSEEHLSYNEQFF
TRBJ2-2 | - | TRBV28 | CASSQFGQGIGELFF
TRBJ2-2 | - | TRBV30 | CAWSAPGQVNTGELFF
TRBJ2-7 | - | TRBV5-1 | CASSYGQGPYEQYF
TRBJ2-5 | - | TRBV13 | CASLGLGETQYF
TRBJ1-4 | - | TRBV4-1 | CASSQDGATNEKLFF
TRBJ2-7 | few | TRBV11-1 | CASSLSAYEQYF